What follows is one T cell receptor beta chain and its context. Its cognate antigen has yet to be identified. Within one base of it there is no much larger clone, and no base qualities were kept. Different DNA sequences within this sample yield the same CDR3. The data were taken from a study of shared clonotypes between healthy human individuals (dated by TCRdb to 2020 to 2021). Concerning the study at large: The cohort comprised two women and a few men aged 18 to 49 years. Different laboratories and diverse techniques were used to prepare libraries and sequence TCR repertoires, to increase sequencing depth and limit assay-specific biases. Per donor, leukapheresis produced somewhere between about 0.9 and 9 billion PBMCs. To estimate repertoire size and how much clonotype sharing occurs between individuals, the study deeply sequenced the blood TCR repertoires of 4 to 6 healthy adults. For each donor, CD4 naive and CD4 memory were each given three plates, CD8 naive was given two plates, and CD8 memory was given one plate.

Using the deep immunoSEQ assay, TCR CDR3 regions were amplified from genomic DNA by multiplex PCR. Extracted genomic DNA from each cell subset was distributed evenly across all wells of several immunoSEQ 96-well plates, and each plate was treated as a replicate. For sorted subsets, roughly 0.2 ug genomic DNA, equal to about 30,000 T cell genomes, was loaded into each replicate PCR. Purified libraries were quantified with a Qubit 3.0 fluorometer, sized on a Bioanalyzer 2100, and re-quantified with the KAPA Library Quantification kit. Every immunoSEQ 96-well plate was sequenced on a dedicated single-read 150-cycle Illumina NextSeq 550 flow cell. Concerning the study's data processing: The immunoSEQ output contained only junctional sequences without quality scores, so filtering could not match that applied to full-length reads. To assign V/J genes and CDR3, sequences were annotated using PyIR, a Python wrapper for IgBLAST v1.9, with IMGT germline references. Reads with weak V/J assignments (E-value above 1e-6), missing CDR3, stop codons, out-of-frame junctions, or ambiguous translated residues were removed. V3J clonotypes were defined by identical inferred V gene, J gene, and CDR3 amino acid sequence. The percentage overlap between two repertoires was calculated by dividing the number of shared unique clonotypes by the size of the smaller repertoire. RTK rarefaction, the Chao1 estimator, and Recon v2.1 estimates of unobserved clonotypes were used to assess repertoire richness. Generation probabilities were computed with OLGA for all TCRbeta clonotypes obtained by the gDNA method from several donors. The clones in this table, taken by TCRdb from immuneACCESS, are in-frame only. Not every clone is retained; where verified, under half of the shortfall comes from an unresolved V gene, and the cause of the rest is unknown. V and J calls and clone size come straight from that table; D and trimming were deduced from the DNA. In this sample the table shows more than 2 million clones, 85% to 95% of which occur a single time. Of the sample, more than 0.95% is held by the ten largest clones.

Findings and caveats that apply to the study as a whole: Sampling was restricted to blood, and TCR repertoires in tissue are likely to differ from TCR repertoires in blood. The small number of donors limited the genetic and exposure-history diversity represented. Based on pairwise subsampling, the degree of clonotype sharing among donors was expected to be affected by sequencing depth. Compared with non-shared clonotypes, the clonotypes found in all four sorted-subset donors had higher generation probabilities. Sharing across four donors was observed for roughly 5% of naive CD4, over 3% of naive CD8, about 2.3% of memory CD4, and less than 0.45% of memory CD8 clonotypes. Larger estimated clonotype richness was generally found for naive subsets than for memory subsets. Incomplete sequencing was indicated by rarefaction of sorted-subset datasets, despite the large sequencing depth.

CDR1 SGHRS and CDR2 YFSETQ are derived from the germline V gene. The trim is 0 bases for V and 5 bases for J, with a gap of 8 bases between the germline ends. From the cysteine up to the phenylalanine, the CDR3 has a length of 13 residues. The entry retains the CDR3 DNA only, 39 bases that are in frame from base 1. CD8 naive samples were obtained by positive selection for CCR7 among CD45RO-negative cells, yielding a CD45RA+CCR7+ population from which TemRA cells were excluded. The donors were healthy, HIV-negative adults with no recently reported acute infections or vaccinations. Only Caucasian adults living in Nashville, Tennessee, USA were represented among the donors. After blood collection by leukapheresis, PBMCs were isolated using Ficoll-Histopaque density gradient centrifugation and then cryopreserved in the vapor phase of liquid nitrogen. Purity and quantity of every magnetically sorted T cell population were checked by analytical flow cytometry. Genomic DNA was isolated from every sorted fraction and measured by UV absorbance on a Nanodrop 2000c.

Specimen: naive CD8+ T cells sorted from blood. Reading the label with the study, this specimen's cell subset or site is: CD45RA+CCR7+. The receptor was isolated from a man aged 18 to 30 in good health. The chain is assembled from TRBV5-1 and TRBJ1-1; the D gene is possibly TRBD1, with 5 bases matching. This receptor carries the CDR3 CASSLGGGTEAFF. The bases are TGCGCCAGCAGCTTGGGCGGGGGAACTGAAGCTTTCTTT.